These 14 T cell receptor beta chains share one sample of origin, sequenced in a study of control samples from healthy donors and cancer patients. TCRdb keeps only in-frame clones here, not all; method: immunoSEQ multiplex PCR. This sample carries about 150,000 clones, 80% to 90% of them seen once, and the ten largest clones take 1.7%. The material sequenced was blood. These receptors were obtained from a man between 18 and 29 years old in good health.

This sequence joins TRBV7-9 and TRBJ1-6; no reliable D call. CDR3 length: 18 amino acids. The V end lost 1 base, the J end lost 0 bases, and 13 bases lay between the germline ends. The V gene's germline CDR1 is SEHNR and CDR2 FQNEAQ (reference sequence). The CDR3 coding sequence is TGTGCCAGCAGCTTAGGATCACGGGCGAGCTCCTATAATTCACCCCTCCACTTT. This codes for CASSLGSRASSYNSPLHF.

J is TRBJ1-1 and V is TRBV21-1. TRBV21-1 counts as a pseudogene. This CDR3 is built from 15 residues. The CDR3 coding sequence is TGTGCCAGCAGCACTAAGAGGAGGGTGTCCCCTGAAGCTTTCTTT. Its protein is CASSTKRRVSPEAFF.

This sequence joins TRBV28 and TRBJ2-3; unclear D gene. Per the germline V gene, CDR1 is MDHEN and CDR2 is SYDVKM. The CDR3 extends over 13 amino acids. V was clipped by 6 bases and J by 0 bases, with 7 bases between them. CDR3 amino acids: CASRSGSTDTQYF. The CDR3 DNA sequence: TGTGCCAGCAGGTCTGGTAGCACAGATACGCAGTATTTT. Using reference TRBV28 and TRBJ2-3 for the parts outside the CDR3, the full variable domain is DVKVTQSSRYLVKRTGEKVFLECVQDMDHENMFWYRQDPGLGLRLIYFSYDVKMKEKGDIPEGYSVSREKKERFSLILESASTNQTSMYLCASRSGSTDTQYFGPGTRLTVL.

The chain couples TRBV5-1 to TRBJ2-3; 12 positions agree with TRBD1. The CDR3 is 18 residues long. In germline, CDR1 is SGHRS, CDR2 YFSETQ. Losses at the gene ends were 0 bases for V and 2 bases for J; bases not matched to a gene: 7. CDR3: CASSLEGTGGGYTDTQYF. CDR3 coding DNA: TGCGCCAGCAGCTTGGAAGGGACAGGGGGCGGTTACACAGATACGCAGTATTTT.

The chain employs TRBV21-1 and TRBJ2-7; the table's D call of TRBD1 was not tested on the DNA. TRBV21-1 is classified as a pseudogene. The CDR3 runs to 12 residues. The CDR3 region has the DNA TGTGCCAGTCGACAGGGCCCCTACGAGCAGTACTTC. Its translation: CASRQGPYEQYF.

V usage is TRBV9 and J usage is TRBJ2-2; D not resolved. Trimming stripped 0 bases from V and 5 bases from J, with 5 bases between. CDR3 length equals 13 residues. Germline values: CDR1 SGDLS, CDR2 YYNGEE. The chain's CDR3 is CASSVVQTGELFF. The CDR3, as DNA: TGTGCCAGCAGCGTAGTACAAACCGGGGAGCTGTTTTTT.

This chain joins TRBV7-6 and TRBJ2-2; D is perhaps TRBD2 (6 bases). The CDR3 runs to 16 residues. Germline CDR1 SGHVS, CDR2 FNYEAQ. Trimming removed 0 bases from V and 3 bases from J, with 11 bases in between. CDR3 residues: CASSLAGGGDTGELFF. Written as DNA, the CDR3 is TGTGCCAGCAGCTTAGCGGGTGGCGGGGACACCGGGGAGCTGTTTTTT.

The V gene is TRBV7-3, the J gene TRBJ1-1, with D hard to call. CDR1 and CDR2 (germline): SGHTA, FQGTGA. This CDR3 contains 14 residues. V gave up 2 bases and J gave up 3 bases, with 10 bases separating them. The CDR3 is CASSLESLHTEAFF. CDR3 nucleotides: TGTGCCAGCAGCTTAGAATCCCTCCACACTGAAGCTTTCTTT.

CDR3 amino acids: CAWSDGSNTEAFF. CDR3 DNA sequence: TGTGCCTGGAGCGATGGATCTAACACTGAAGCTTTCTTT. The chain has TRBV30 and TRBJ1-1; D is ambiguous. CDR3 length: 13 residues. V was clipped by 3 bases and J by 2 bases, with 10 bases between them. The V gene's germline CDR1 is GTSNPN and CDR2 SVGIG (reference sequence).

CDR3 bases: TGTGCCAGCATCCCATCCGGGACAGCCTACGAGCAGTACTTC. Protein sequence: CASIPSGTAYEQYF. V usage is TRBV11-3 and J usage is TRBJ2-7; 7 positions agree with TRBD1. The germline V gene encodes CDR1 SGHNT and CDR2 YENEEA. The V segment lost 7 bases and the J segment 2 bases; nucleotides outside the gene matches: 8. The CDR3 has 14 residues.

V is TRBV12-3 or TRBV12-4 and J is TRBJ1-5; D is ambiguous. V lost 3 bases and J lost 7, with 7 bases in between. The CDR3 length is 12 residues. CDR3 nucleotides: TGTGCCAGCAGTTTGGGTAGCCAGCCCCAGCATTTT. As protein: CASSLGSQPQHF.

The chain uses TRBV5-4 and TRBJ2-5, with D possibly being TRBD1 (5 bases). V was shortened by 1 base and J by 1 base, with 8 bases between the two germline ends. From germline, CDR1 is SGHNT and CDR2 YYREEE (reference sequence). The CDR3 runs to 14 residues. The CDR3 here is CASSLSTGQETQYF. For the CDR3, the DNA is TGTGCCAGCAGCTTGAGTACAGGCCAAGAGACCCAGTACTTC.

The CDR3 sequence is CASSDGYGKETQYF. The CDR3 nucleotides are TGTGCCAGCAGTGATGGGTACGGGAAAGAGACCCAGTACTTC. The chain carries TRBV25-1 and TRBJ2-5; maybe TRBD2 (5 bases). The CDR3 totals 14 residues. The germline V and J ends were trimmed by 3 bases and 3 bases, with 11 bases remaining between them. Germline-derived CDR1 and CDR2 are MGHDK and SYGVNS.

This chain joins TRBV2 and TRBJ2-7; 8 positions agree with TRBD2. This CDR3 has 16 amino acids. V gave up 4 bases and J gave up 6 bases; unmatched junction bases: 14. CDR1 SNHLY and CDR2 FYNNEI come from the germline V gene. The CDR3: CASSVNPSGGSSEQYF. The CDR3 DNA reads as TGTGCCAGCAGTGTAAACCCCAGCGGGGGTTCTTCCGAGCAGTACTTC.